A selection of T cell receptor beta chains follows, all from one sample in a study of blood T cells in healthy people across ages. TCRdb used MiXCR to reprocess the 5' RACE reads, holding one entry per CDR3 protein. This table holds about 1.6 million distinct CDR3 sequences, about 31% found once. The sequencing input was blood. The receptors derive from a woman aged 30 to 39 in good health. Both conserved end residues are part of each CDR3. D genes are given only for firm matches. Clone size is shown for a subset of rows, as once, few, many or a class of expanded clone.

cdr3_aa cdr3_nt clone_size j_call d_call v_call
CASSYSLGGDEQYF TGTGCCAGCAGTTACTCCCTCGGAGGGGACGAGCAGTACTTC NA TRBJ2-7 NA TRBV6-5
CASIPSLTPYNEQFF TGTGCCAGCATCCCCTCCTTAACTCCCTACAATGAGCAGTTCTTC NA TRBJ2-1 NA TRBV6-1
CASTGTGGAYEQYF TGTGCCAGCACCGGGACAGGGGGAGCCTACGAGCAGTACTTC NA TRBJ2-7 TRBD1 TRBV12-3/TRBV12-4
CATSDRAGEQFF TGTGCCACCAGCGACAGGGCCGGTGAGCAGTTCTTC NA TRBJ2-1 TRBD1 TRBV24-1
CAWSIKSSGANVLTF TGTGCCTGGAGTATTAAATCATCTGGGGCCAACGTCCTGACTTTC NA TRBJ2-6 NA TRBV30
CASSLEAIEGYGYTF TGTGCCAGCAGTTTGGAGGCGATAGAAGGGTATGGCTACACCTTC few TRBJ1-2 NA TRBV12-3/TRBV12-4
CASSRAGGKGEFF TGTGCCAGCAGCCGCGCGGGGGGAAAGGGGGAGTTCTTC NA TRBJ2-1 TRBD2 TRBV7-9
CASSLTGTHSSYGQYF TGTGCCAGCAGCCTAACCGGGACCCACAGCTCCTACGGGCAGTACTTC few TRBJ2-7 NA TRBV4-2
CASSLDPTFYGYTF TGTGCCAGCAGCTTAGATCCGACCTTCTATGGCTACACCTTC many TRBJ1-2 NA TRBV11-2
CACPRGQVNEKLFF TGTGCCTGCCCCCGGGGACAGGTGAATGAAAAACTGTTTTTT once TRBJ1-4 TRBD1 TRBV30
CASSNTRSYEQYF TGTGCCAGCAGTAATACCCGCTCCTACGAGCAGTACTTC NA TRBJ2-7 NA TRBV27
CASSEGGGFQETQYF TGTGCCAGCAGTGAAGGCGGAGGGTTCCAAGAGACCCAGTACTTC many TRBJ2-5 NA TRBV25-1
CAWSPGQDYEQYF TGTGCCTGGAGCCCGGGACAGGACTACGAGCAGTACTTC few TRBJ2-7 TRBD1 TRBV30
CSALGSLDTRGYTF TGCAGTGCTCTCGGCTCATTGGATACACGGGGCTACACCTTC NA TRBJ1-2 NA TRBV20-1
CSVEGGAVSSYNEQFF TGCAGCGTTGAAGGCGGGGCGGTGAGCTCCTACAATGAGCAGTTCTTC few TRBJ2-1 NA TRBV29-1
CATSDFPGVYGYTF TGTGCCACCAGTGATTTCCCAGGGGTCTATGGCTACACCTTC few TRBJ1-2 NA TRBV24-1
CAIGGGDRRANGYTF TGTGCCATCGGTGGCGGGGACAGGAGGGCTAATGGCTACACCTTC NA TRBJ1-2 TRBD1 TRBV10-3
CASSPGTGPTYEQYF TGCGCCAGCAGTCCCGGGACAGGGCCTACCTACGAGCAGTACTTC many TRBJ2-7 TRBD1 TRBV4-1
CASSQERAGVQFF TGCGCCAGCAGCCAAGAAAGAGCGGGGGTACAGTTCTTC many TRBJ2-1 TRBD2 TRBV4-1
CASRTGGNYNEQFF TGCGCCAGTCGTACGGGGGGGAACTACAATGAGCAGTTCTTC NA TRBJ2-1 TRBD2 TRBV5-1
CASSSQARLSEAFF TGTGCCAGCAGCTCCCAAGCTCGGTTGTCTGAAGCTTTCTTT NA TRBJ1-1 NA TRBV5-5
CASGSQLEDEQFF TGTGCCAGCGGTTCCCAACTGGAAGATGAGCAGTTCTTC NA TRBJ2-1 NA TRBV27
CASSLALGRGNGQFF TGTGCCAGCAGCTTAGCGCTGGGCCGGGGAAATGGGCAGTTCTTC NA TRBJ2-1 NA TRBV7-6
CASSYFRQAFF TGTGCCAGCAGTTACTTCCGCCAAGCTTTCTTT NA TRBJ1-1 NA TRBV6-5
CASSRLLGQGTISKAFF TGTGCCAGCAGCCGTTTACTTGGACAGGGGACCATATCTAAAGCTTTCTTT NA TRBJ1-1 TRBD1 TRBV3-1
CASSQDPIVEPQHF TGTGCCAGCAGCCAAGATCCCATCGTAGAGCCCCAGCATTTT NA TRBJ1-5 NA TRBV3-1
CSAAQGCEQYF TGCAGTGCAGCACAGGGTTGCGAGCAGTACTTC NA TRBJ2-7 NA TRBV20-1
CSPEVENSDTQYF TGCAGTCCGGAGGTGGAGAATTCAGATACGCAGTATTTT NA TRBJ2-3 NA TRBV20-1
CSVSDRGREDTQYF TGCAGTGTTAGTGACAGGGGGAGGGAAGATACGCAGTATTTT few TRBJ2-3 TRBD1 TRBV20-1
CASRGGLALYNEQFF TGTGCCAGCAGAGGGGGACTAGCCCTCTACAATGAGCAGTTCTTC few TRBJ2-1 TRBD2 TRBV2
CASSLGHNNEQFF TGTGCCAGCAGCTTAGGGCACAACAATGAGCAGTTCTTC many TRBJ2-1 NA TRBV7-6
CSASALAGGPYEQYF TGCAGTGCTAGCGCCCTAGCGGGAGGCCCCTACGAGCAGTACTTC few TRBJ2-7 TRBD2 TRBV20-1
CASSPGRRSSYNEQFF TGCGCCAGCAGCCCCGGGCGACGCAGCTCCTACAATGAGCAGTTCTTC NA TRBJ2-1 NA TRBV4-1
CASSYGTSGEQYF TGTGCCAGCTCATACGGGACTAGCGGTGAGCAGTACTTC NA TRBJ2-7 TRBD2 TRBV18
CASSPREDTIYF TGTGCCAGCTCACCCCGGGAAGACACCATATATTTT NA TRBJ1-3 NA TRBV18
CATSKPLAGGNCKTQYF TGTGCCACCAGTAAGCCACTAGCGGGGGGAAATTGTAAGACCCAGTACTTC few TRBJ2-5 TRBD2 TRBV24-1
CSASGGVIGGYEQYF TGCAGTGCTAGTGGGGGAGTCATCGGGGGCTACGAGCAGTACTTC NA TRBJ2-7 NA TRBV20-1
CASSLGWGHNQPQHF TGTGCCAGCAGCTTGGGTTGGGGGCACAATCAGCCCCAGCATTTT NA TRBJ1-5 NA TRBV7-2
CASSLLIGVETQYF TGCGCCAGCAGCCTCCTGATAGGGGTGGAGACCCAGTACTTC few TRBJ2-5 NA TRBV5-1
CASSPAQTGAYEQYF TGTGCCAGCAGTCCAGCCCAAACAGGGGCCTACGAGCAGTACTTC few TRBJ2-7 TRBD1 TRBV27